Each of the 2 T cell receptor beta chains below was sequenced from the same sample in a study of shared clonotypes between healthy human individuals. Produced via immunoSEQ multiplex PCR; TCRdb's table is partial and in-frame only. This sample has about 1.5 million clones; over 95% occur once, and the top ten carry 1.2%. The source material was naive CD4+ T cells sorted from blood. Specified subset: CD45RA+ positively selected. These receptors originate from a man younger than 45 in good health.

The V gene is TRBV7-3, the J gene TRBJ2-1; D is uncertain. The CDR3 covers 15 residues. Germline CDR1 SGHTA, CDR2 FQGTGA. The V end was cut by 2 bases, the J end by 6 bases, with 14 bases between. CDR3 amino acids: CASSLDGNLGNEQFF. CDR3 bases: TGTGCCAGCAGCTTAGATGGGAATTTAGGCAATGAGCAGTTCTTC.

V gene TRBV18 combines with J gene TRBJ2-1; TRBD2 aligns across 11 bases. CDR1 is KGHSH, CDR2 LQKENI, per germline. The CDR3 is made up of 15 amino acids. V was pared by 5 bases and J by 6 bases, with 6 bases of the junction left unmatched. The CDR3 here is CASSSLAGEINEQFF. The CDR3 coding sequence is TGTGCCAGCTCATCACTAGCGGGAGAGATCAATGAGCAGTTCTTC.